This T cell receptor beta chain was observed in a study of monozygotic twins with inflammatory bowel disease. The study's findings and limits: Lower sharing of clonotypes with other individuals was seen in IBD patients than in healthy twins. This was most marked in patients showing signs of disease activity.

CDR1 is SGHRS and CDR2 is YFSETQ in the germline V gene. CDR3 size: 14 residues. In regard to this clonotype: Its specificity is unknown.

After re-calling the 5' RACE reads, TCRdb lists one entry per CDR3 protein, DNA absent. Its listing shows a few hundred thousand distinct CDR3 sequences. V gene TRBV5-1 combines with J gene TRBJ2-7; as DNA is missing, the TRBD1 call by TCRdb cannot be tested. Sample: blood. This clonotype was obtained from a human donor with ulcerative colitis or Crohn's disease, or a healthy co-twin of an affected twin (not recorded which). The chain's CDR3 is CASSHGGTGNEQYF.